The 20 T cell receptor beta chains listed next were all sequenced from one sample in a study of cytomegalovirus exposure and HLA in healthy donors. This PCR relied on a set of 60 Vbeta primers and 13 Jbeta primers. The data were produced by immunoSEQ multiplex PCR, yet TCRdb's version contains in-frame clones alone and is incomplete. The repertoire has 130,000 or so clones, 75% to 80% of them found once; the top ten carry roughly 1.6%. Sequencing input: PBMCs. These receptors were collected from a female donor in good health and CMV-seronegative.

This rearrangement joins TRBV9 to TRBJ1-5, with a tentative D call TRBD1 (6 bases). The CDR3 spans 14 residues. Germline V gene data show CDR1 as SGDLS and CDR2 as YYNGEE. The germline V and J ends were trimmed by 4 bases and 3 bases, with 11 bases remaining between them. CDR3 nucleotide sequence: TGTGCCAGCAGCCGGGACATCTCCAATCAGCCCCAGCATTTT. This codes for CASSRDISNQPQHF.

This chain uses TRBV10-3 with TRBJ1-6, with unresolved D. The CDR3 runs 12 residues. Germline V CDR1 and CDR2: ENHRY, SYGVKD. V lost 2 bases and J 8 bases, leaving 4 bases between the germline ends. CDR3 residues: CAISEADSPLHF. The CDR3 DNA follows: TGTGCCATCAGTGAGGCGGATTCACCCCTCCACTTT.

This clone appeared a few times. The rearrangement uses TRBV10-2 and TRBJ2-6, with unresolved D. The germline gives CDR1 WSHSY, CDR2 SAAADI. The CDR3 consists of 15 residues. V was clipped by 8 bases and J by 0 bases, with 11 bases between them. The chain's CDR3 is CASRSSGSGANVLTF. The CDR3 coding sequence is TGCGCCAGCCGGTCCTCGGGCTCTGGGGCCAACGTCCTGACTTTC.

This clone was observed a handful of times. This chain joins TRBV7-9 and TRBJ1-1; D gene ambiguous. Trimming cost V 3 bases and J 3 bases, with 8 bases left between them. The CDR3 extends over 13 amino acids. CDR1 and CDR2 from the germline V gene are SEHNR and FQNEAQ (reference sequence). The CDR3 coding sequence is TGTGCCAGCAGCTTTTCTACGTACACTGAAGCTTTCTTT. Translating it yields CASSFSTYTEAFF.

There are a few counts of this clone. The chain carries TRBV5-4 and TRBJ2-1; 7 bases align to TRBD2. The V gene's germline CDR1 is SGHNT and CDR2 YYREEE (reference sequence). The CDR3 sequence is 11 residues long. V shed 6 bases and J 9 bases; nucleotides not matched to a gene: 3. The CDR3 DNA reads TGTGCCAGCATCGCGGGAGTTGAGCAGTTCTTC. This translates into CASIAGVEQFF.

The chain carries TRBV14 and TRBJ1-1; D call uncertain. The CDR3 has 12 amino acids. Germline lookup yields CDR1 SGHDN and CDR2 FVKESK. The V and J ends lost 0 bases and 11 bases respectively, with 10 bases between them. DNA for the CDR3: TGTGCCAGCAGCCAAGATCGGGGAGTGGCTTTCTTT. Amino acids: CASSQDRGVAFF.

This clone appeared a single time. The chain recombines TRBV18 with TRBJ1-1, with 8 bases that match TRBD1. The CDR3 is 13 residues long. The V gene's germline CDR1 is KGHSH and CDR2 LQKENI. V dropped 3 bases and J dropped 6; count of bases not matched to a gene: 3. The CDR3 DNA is TGTGCCAGCTCACCCCAGGACAGGGCTGAAGCTTTCTTT. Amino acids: CASSPQDRAEAFF.

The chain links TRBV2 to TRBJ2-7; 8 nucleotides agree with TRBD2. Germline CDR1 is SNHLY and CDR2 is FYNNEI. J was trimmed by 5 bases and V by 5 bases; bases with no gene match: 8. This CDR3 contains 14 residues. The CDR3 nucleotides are TGTGCCAGCAGTAACCGGGGGGGCCTCGACGAGCAGTACTTC. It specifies CASSNRGGLDEQYF.

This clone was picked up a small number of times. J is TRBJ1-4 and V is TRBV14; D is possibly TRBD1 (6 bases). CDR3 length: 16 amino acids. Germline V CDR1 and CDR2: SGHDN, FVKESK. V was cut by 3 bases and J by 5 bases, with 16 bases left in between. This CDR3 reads CASSQVSNRVNEKLFF. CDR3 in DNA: TGTGCCAGCAGCCAGGTCTCCAACAGGGTCAATGAAAAACTGTTTTTT.

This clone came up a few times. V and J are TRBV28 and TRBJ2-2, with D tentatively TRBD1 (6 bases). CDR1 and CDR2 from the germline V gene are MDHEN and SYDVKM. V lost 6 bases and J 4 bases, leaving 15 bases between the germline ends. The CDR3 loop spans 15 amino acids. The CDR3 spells CASRLQGESTGELFF. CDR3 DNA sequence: TGTGCCAGCAGGTTACAGGGCGAAAGCACCGGGGAGCTGTTTTTT. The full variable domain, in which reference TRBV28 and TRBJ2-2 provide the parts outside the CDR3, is DVKVTQSSRYLVKRTGEKVFLECVQDMDHENMFWYRQDPGLGLRLIYFSYDVKMKEKGDIPEGYSVSREKKERFSLILESASTNQTSMYLCASRLQGESTGELFFGEGSRLTVL.

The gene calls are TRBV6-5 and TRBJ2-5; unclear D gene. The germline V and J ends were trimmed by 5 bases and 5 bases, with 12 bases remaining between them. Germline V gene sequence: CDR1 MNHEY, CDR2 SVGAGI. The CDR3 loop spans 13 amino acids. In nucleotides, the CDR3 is TGTGCCAGCAGTGTCGGGTACGGGGAGACCCAGTACTTC. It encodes CASSVGYGETQYF.

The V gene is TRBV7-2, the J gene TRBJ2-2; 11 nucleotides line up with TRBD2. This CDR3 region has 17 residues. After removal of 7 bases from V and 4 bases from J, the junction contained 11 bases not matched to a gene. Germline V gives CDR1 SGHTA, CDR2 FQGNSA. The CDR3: CASTPVTSGTITGELFF. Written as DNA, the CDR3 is TGTGCCAGCACCCCCGTGACTAGCGGGACCATCACCGGGGAGCTGTTTTTT.

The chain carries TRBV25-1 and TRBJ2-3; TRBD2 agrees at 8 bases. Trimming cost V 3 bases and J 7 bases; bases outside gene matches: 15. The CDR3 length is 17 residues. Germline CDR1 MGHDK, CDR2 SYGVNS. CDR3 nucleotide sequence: TGTGCCAGCAGTGAGTCCCGGTTCCGGGGGGGCAGGAATACGCAGTATTTT. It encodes CASSESRFRGGRNTQYF.

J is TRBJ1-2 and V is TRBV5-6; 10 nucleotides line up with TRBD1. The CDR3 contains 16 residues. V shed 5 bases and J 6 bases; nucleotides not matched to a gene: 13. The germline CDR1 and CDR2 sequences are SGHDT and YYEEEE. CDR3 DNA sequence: TGTGCCAGCAGGACTTCAGGGGGACAGGGGAGGGATGGCTACACCTTC. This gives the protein CASRTSGGQGRDGYTF.

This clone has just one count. CDR3 sequence (DNA): TGTGCCACCAGCACCTGGGAGACTGCCTCAACACCCCTCCACTTT. Translation: CATSTWETASTPLHF. The chain carries TRBV15 and TRBJ1-6; D not certain. The V end was cut by 4 bases, the J end by 11 bases, with 18 bases between. This CDR3 has 15 residues. Looked up from germline, CDR1 is LNHNV and CDR2 is YYDKDF (reference sequence).

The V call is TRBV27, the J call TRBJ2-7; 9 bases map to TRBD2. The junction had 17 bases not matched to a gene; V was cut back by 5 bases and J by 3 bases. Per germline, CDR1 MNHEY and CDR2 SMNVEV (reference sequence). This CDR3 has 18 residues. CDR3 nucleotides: TGTGCCAGCAGTCCCCTTCTACTAGCGGGTATACCCGACTACGAGCAGTACTTC. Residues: CASSPLLLAGIPDYEQYF.

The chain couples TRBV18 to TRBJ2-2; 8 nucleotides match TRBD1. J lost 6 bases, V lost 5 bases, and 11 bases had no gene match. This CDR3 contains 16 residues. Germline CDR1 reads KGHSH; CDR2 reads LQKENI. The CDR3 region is CASSRGQGIGAGELFF. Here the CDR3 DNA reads TGTGCCAGCTCAAGAGGACAGGGTATTGGAGCCGGGGAGCTGTTTTTT.

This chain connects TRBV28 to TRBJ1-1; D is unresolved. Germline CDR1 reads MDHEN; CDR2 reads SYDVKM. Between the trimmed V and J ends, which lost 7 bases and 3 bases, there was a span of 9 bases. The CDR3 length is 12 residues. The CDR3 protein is CASITADTEAFF. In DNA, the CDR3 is TGTGCCAGCATCACGGCGGACACTGAAGCTTTCTTT.

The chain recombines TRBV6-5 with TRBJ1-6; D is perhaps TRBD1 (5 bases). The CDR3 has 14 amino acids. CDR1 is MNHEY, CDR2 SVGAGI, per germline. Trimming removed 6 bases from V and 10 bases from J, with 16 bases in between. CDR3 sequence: CASSLGAGRSPLHF. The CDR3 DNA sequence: TGTGCCAGCAGCCTAGGGGCAGGGAGGTCACCCCTCCACTTT.

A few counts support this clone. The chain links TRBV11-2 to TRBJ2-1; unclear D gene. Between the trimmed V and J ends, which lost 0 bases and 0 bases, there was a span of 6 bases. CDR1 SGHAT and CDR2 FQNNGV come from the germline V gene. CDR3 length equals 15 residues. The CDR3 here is CASSLEPSSYNEQFF. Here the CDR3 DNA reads TGTGCCAGCAGCTTAGAGCCGAGCTCCTACAATGAGCAGTTCTTC. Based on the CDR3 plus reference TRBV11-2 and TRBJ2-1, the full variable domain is EAGVAQSPRYKIIEKRQSVAFWCNPISGHATLYWYQQILGQGPKLLIQFQNNGVVDDSQLPKDRFSAERLKGVDSTLKIQPAKLEDSAVYLCASSLEPSSYNEQFFGPGTRLTVL.